This TCR beta chain was recorded in a study of blood T cells in healthy people across ages. Study conclusions and caveats: Diversity of TCR beta correlated strongly with naive T cell percentage. Across the age range, TCR beta diversity per million T cells fell in a roughly linear way.

It was with a sample-barcoded 5' primer and a J-beta primer mix that a second PCR of roughly 6 to 11 cycles was run. A 12-random-nucleotide template-switch adaptor tagged each cDNA molecule. TCRdb ran MiXCR on the 5' RACE reads and lists one entry per CDR3 protein. The sample lists about 640,000 distinct CDR3 sequences, about 30% occurring once. Each sample gave at least 7 million isolated PBMCs. This clonotype came up many times. Its antigen is still unknown. This TCR was sampled from an elderly woman in good health. The specimen was blood.

CDR3 DNA sequence: TGTGCCAGCAGCCGCGTAGAGACCCAGTACTTC. Protein sequence: CASSRVETQYF. This sequence joins TRBV7-2 and TRBJ2-5; the D is unclear. Germline V gene lookup returns CDR1 SGHTA and CDR2 FQGNSA. CDR3 size: 11 residues. Trimming stripped 5 bases from V and 4 bases from J, with 5 bases between. Full variable domain (rest looked up from reference TRBV7-2 and TRBJ2-5): GAGVSQSPSNKVTEKGKDVELRCDPISGHTALYWYRQSLGQGLEFLIYFQGNSAPDKSGLPSDRFSAERTGGSVSTLTIQRTQQEDSAVYLCASSRVETQYFGPGTRLLVL.